The next 22 T cell receptor beta chains were all read from a single sample in a study of OX40 agonist ivuxolimab in advanced cancers. Generated by immunoSEQ multiplex PCR, the TCRdb table keeps only in-frame clones and is missing some. The sample has around 49,000 clones, roughly 85% seen once; the top ten hold roughly 8.6%. Sequencing was performed on CD4+ or CD8+ T cells sorted from blood, taken in a trial of the OX40 agonist ivuxolimab. These TCRs come from an adult with an advanced solid tumor such as melanoma, head and neck, liver or kidney cancer.

V gene TRBV6-6 combines with J gene TRBJ2-7; 9 bases map to TRBD2. With 7 bases clipped from V and 4 bases from J, the junction kept 2 bases outside the gene matches. The CDR3 sequence is 12 residues long. Looked up from germline, CDR1 is MNHNY and CDR2 is SVGAGI (reference sequence). The CDR3 DNA sequence: TGTGCCAGCAAGACTAGCGGTTACGAGCAGTACTTC. Translating gives CASKTSGYEQYF.

This clone was detected only once. The chain employs TRBV5-1 and TRBJ2-7; TRBD1 aligns across 8 bases. Germline V gene data show CDR1 as SGHRS and CDR2 as YFSETQ. V gave up 5 bases and J gave up 4 bases; unmatched junction bases: 8. CDR3 size: 14 residues. The CDR3 sequence is CASSPGTGPYEQYF. As DNA, the CDR3 is TGCGCCAGCAGTCCCGGGACAGGCCCATACGAGCAGTACTTC.

V gene TRBV6-1 combines with J gene TRBJ1-2, with 9 bases lining up with TRBD1. Germline assignment: CDR1 MNHNS and CDR2 SASEGT. The CDR3 loop spans 14 amino acids. The J segment lost 0 bases and the V segment lost 6 bases, leaving 2 bases of the junction unmatched. Here the CDR3 reads CASSTGGANYGYTF. The CDR3 bases are TGTGCCAGCAGCACAGGGGGCGCTAACTATGGCTACACCTTC.

The V call is TRBV2, the J call TRBJ2-3; TRBD1 matches at 8 bases. V gave up 6 bases and J gave up 6 bases; unmatched junction bases: 2. This CDR3 is built from 12 residues. Germline V lookup: CDR1 SNHLY, CDR2 FYNNEI. As DNA, the CDR3 is TGTGCCAGCAGGGACAGGGAGGATACGCAGTATTTT. This encodes CASRDREDTQYF.

This clone showed up just once. The chain employs TRBV27 and TRBJ2-2; D remains ambiguous. Germline loops: CDR1 MNHEY, CDR2 SMNVEV (reference sequence). The CDR3 loop spans 14 amino acids. With 6 bases removed from V and 2 bases from J, the gap between germline ends came to 10 bases. In DNA form, the CDR3 reads TGTGCCAGCAGAAAGGAGATAAACACCGGGGAGCTGTTTTTT. Protein: CASRKEINTGELFF.

CDR3 nucleotides: TGTGCCAGCAGCGTTAGCCTAATTCCGGGACGGAACACCGGGGAGCTGTTTTTT. Amino acids: CASSVSLIPGRNTGELFF. The chain carries TRBV9 and TRBJ2-2; D possibly matches TRBD1 or TRBD2 (5 bases each). CDR1 is SGDLS, CDR2 YYNGEE, per germline. The ends were cut back, 2 bases at V and 1 base at J, with 18 bases in the middle. This CDR3 region has 18 residues.

The V call is TRBV11-1, the J call TRBJ1-1; 8 bases are shared with TRBD1. CDR3 length equals 15 residues. The trim removed 5 bases at V and 4 bases at J, leaving 9 bases unmatched. Germline V gene lookup returns CDR1 SGHAT and CDR2 FQDESV (reference sequence). The CDR3 loop is CASSPGGPLTTEAFF. As DNA, the CDR3 is TGTGCCAGCAGCCCAGGGGGCCCCCTGACCACTGAAGCTTTCTTT.

Note on this clone: An end of the junction differs from the germline gene, which may be a read error. Other DNA sequences from this sample encode an identical CDR3 as well. The chain employs TRBV7-6 and TRBJ2-2; 15 bases fit TRBD2. This CDR3 has 19 residues. The V gene's germline CDR1 is SGHVS and CDR2 FNYEAQ. This CDR3 reads CASSRGLAGGLANTGELFF. The DNA for the CDR3 is TGTGCCAGCAGCCGTGGACTAGCGGGAGGGCTGGCGAACACTGGGGAGCTGTTTTTT.

The rearrangement joins TRBV7-2 to TRBJ1-2; D possibly corresponds to TRBD1 (6 bases). Germline CDR1 SGHTA, CDR2 FQGNSA. This CDR3 is built from 15 residues. The V gene lost 5 bases and the J gene lost 4 bases, with 17 bases spanning the gap. CDR3 nucleotide sequence: TGTGCCAGCAGCCCCCGCTGGGGGCAAGGCTATGGCTACACCTTC. It specifies CASSPRWGQGYGYTF.

The chain carries TRBV1 and TRBJ1-2; the table calls TRBD1, which could not be checked here. TRBV1 is a pseudogene locus. The CDR3 contains 11 residues. The CDR3 protein is CTSRQVRGYTF. As DNA, the CDR3 is TGCACCAGCAGACAGGTTCGAGGCTACACCTTC.

This sequence joins TRBV7-2 and TRBJ1-1, with D possibly matching TRBD1 (5 bases). V dropped 4 bases and J dropped 4 bases, with 13 bases sitting between them. This CDR3 is built from 14 residues. The germline CDR1 and CDR2 sequences are SGHTA and FQGNSA. CDR3 nucleotides: TGTGCCAGCAGCTCCGGGACGGGGGGCACTGAAGCTTTCTTT. It encodes CASSSGTGGTEAFF.

The count of this clone is one. This chain links TRBV29-1 with TRBJ1-2, with TRBD1 matching 7 bases. Germline V gene sequence: CDR1 SQVTM, CDR2 ANQGSEA. This CDR3 spans 11 amino acids. With 7 bases clipped from V and 8 bases from J, the junction kept 7 bases outside the gene matches. CDR3 DNA: TGCAGCGCTCGGGACAGTCCCGGCTACACCTTC. Its translation: CSARDSPGYTF.

The chain recombines TRBV9 with TRBJ1-4; no clear D. V gave up 0 bases and J gave up 5 bases, with 23 bases separating them. From germline, CDR1 is SGDLS and CDR2 YYNGEE. This CDR3 is built from 19 residues. CDR3 DNA sequence: TGTGCCAGCAGCGTAGCTTCAGGAAGGGTTGGGCCCCGGAATGAAAAACTGTTTTTT. Translating it yields CASSVASGRVGPRNEKLFF. Full variable domain (rest looked up from reference TRBV9 and TRBJ1-4): DSGVTQTPKHLITATGQRVTLRCSPRSGDLSVYWYQQSLDQGLQFLIQYYNGEERAKGNILERFSAQQFPDLHSELNLSSLELGDSALYFCASSVASGRVGPRNEKLFFGSGTQLSVL.

The chain combines TRBV5-1 with TRBJ2-7; the D gene is possibly TRBD1 (5 bases). V lost 4 bases, J lost 0 bases, and 11 bases lay in between. CDR1 is SGHRS and CDR2 is YFSETQ in the germline V gene. The CDR3 has 14 residues. The CDR3 DNA sequence: TGCGCCAGCAGCCTGACAGAAAACTCCTACGAGCAGTACTTC. It codes for CASSLTENSYEQYF.

This clone appeared a few times. This CDR3 is CASWEVGYTF. The DNA of the CDR3 is TGTGCCAGCTGGGAGGTTGGCTACACCTTC. The J gene is TRBJ1-2, the V gene TRBV6-1; D is unresolved. The CDR3 has 10 residues. Germline V gene lookup returns CDR1 MNHNS and CDR2 SASEGT. Trimming left V 8 bases short and J 7 bases short, with 8 bases between.

This clone was seen a single time. This chain uses TRBV6-4 with TRBJ2-2, with D possibly TRBD1 on 6 matching bases. The germline V gene has CDR1 MRHNA and CDR2 SNTAGT. This CDR3 is built from 12 residues. The V and J ends lost 6 bases and 8 bases respectively, with 10 bases between them. DNA of the CDR3: TGTGCCAGCAGCGAACAGGGAGGGGAGCTGTTTTTT. This codes for CASSEQGGELFF.

V usage is TRBV5-5 and J usage is TRBJ2-2; perhaps TRBD1 as D (7 bases). Germline V gene data show CDR1 as SGHKS and CDR2 as YYEKEE (reference sequence). The CDR3 is 15 residues long. V was shortened by 4 bases and J by 6 bases, with 16 bases between the two germline ends. CDR3 sequence (DNA): TGTGCCAGCAGCCCGGAGGGGGCTGTCCCCGGGGAGCTGTTTTTT. Its translation: CASSPEGAVPGELFF.

This sequence joins TRBV7-8 and TRBJ1-1, with TRBD1 as a possible D gene (5 bases). Germline-derived CDR1 and CDR2 are SGHVS and FQNEAQ. V was trimmed by 3 bases and J by 4 bases, leaving 12 bases between them. The CDR3 sequence is 14 residues long. CDR3 DNA: TGTGCCAGCAGCTTTGTGACGGGGGTCACTGAAGCTTTCTTT. It yields the protein CASSFVTGVTEAFF. Variable domain in full (rest from reference TRBV7-8 and TRBJ1-1): GAGVSQSPRYKVAKRGQDVALRCDPISGHVSLFWYQQALGQGPEFLTYFQNEAQLDKSGLPSDRFFAERPEGSVSTLKIQRTQQEDSAVYLCASSFVTGVTEAFFGQGTRLTVV.

This clone was recorded a few times. The chain is built from TRBV4-3 and TRBJ2-5; D gene unclear. Between the trimmed V and J ends, which lost 0 bases and 0 bases, there was a span of 2 bases. Germline assignment: CDR1 LGHNA and CDR2 YSLEER. CDR3 length equals 13 residues. CDR3 sequence reads: CASSQDYQETQYF. The CDR3 region has the DNA TGCGCCAGCAGCCAAGACTACCAAGAGACCCAGTACTTC.

The chain uses TRBV9 and TRBJ2-5; D is uncertain. V was shortened by 2 bases and J by 5 bases, with 10 bases between the two germline ends. CDR1 is SGDLS, CDR2 YYNGEE, per germline. The CDR3 is 13 residues long. This CDR3 reads CASSVRLEETQYF. Written as DNA, the CDR3 is TGTGCCAGCAGCGTGCGGTTGGAGGAGACCCAGTACTTC.

V usage is TRBV1 and J usage is TRBJ2-7; no DNA check was done on the table's D call, TRBD1. TRBV1 is a documented pseudogene. This CDR3 contains 15 residues. The CDR3 DNA reads as TGCGCCAGCAGCCAAGGCCCACGGACAGACTACGAGCAGTACTTC. Protein sequence: CASSQGPRTDYEQYF.

The V call is TRBV9, the J call TRBJ2-1; 9 bases fit TRBD1. The junction had 5 bases not matched to a gene; V was cut back by 3 bases and J by 4 bases. The germline V gene has CDR1 SGDLS and CDR2 YYNGEE. CDR3 length equals 15 residues. The CDR3 loop reads CASSDRGLRYNEQFF. CDR3 sequence (DNA): TGTGCCAGCAGCGACAGGGGGCTCAGATACAATGAGCAGTTCTTC.